This entry concerns a single T cell receptor beta chain. Only one count was recorded for this clonotype. Its target antigen remains unknown. Within one base of it there is no much larger clone, and no base qualities were kept. A single read is weak support. This sample stems from a study of blood T cells in healthy people across ages (dated by TCRdb to between 2015 and 2017). A note on the overall study: In model experiments, template switching captured roughly one uniquely barcoded TCR beta cDNA molecule for every two T cells. The donors were divided into four age groups: young (average about 16 years), middle-aged (roughly 40), aged (about 60) and long-lived (roughly 82). The study measured age-related changes in TCR beta repertoire diversity using deep sequencing normalized with unique cDNA molecular identifiers. To avoid experimental bias, donors of different ages were distributed randomly across sequencing lanes. For two donors (one aged 18 to 29 and one aged 80 or older), the study analyzed two additional independent replicas of 1 million unique cDNA reads from the same blood draw.

Paper-wide results and their limitations: The percentage of naive T cells measured by flow cytometry correlated strongly with observed TCR beta diversity. As age increased, observed TCR beta diversity per million T cells dropped in a roughly linear way, and a significant reduction was already evident by age 40. Donor CMV infection status was unknown, potentially confounding age-related changes in expanded clonotypes. Compared with the aged group, the long-lived group had more naive CD4+ T cells, fewer expanded clones and increased TCR diversity, suggesting age selection. Total diversity estimates from one million sequenced T cells were considered lower bounds and underestimates. Since profiling was done on bulk unsorted PBMCs, naive and antigen-experienced compartments could not be conclusively compared.

The receptor library was made with 5' RACE. For sequencing, an Illumina HiSeq 2500 was employed. A second PCR of about 6 to 12 cycles was performed with a sample-barcoded 5' primer and a J-beta primer mix. A template-switch 5' adaptor carrying 12 random nucleotides introduced a unique molecular identifier onto each TCR beta cDNA molecule. At least 2.5 million CDR3-containing paired-end reads were obtained from each sample. The Mint cDNA synthesis kit, primed by a TRBC-specific oligonucleotide, was used to synthesize first-strand cDNA from all RNA. Following uracil-DNA glycosylase treatment, a first 18-cycle PCR with universal primers M1SS and BC2_uni_R was performed on all cDNA. As for the authors' bioinformatics: Normalization of each sample was performed by random selection of 1 million high-quality reads, each carrying a distinct molecular identifier. Reads sharing molecular identifiers were discarded rather than binned into consensus sequences. MiTCR, run with a Q25 quality threshold and the strictest error-elimination algorithm, handled CDR3 identification, clonotype clustering and error correction. A nonparametric unseen species model with Euler transformation was used to estimate lower-bound total TCR beta diversity. TCRdb ran its own pipeline on the public reads, namely fastp trimming at Q25 and MiXCR clone calling, and kept in-frame beta chains. Each CDR3 protein gets just one entry, which takes the most common genes and DNA from the rows behind it. The V and J calls come from TCRdb's annotation, not from the publication. Present in this sample are about 640,000 distinct CDR3 sequences, 58% of which were seen just once. Together, the top ten hold roughly 34% of the sample.

Donors were about 36 systemically healthy Caucasian individuals from Russia aged roughly 6 to 90 years. Each donor gave around 9.8 milliliters of peripheral blood, collected into EDTA-treated Vacutainer tubes. Ficoll-Paque density-gradient centrifugation was used to isolate PBMCs, with at least 7 million obtained per sample. Trizol reagent was used to extract total RNA from the PBMCs, yielding at least 5.5 micrograms per sample. The percentages of naive CD45RAhigh/CD27high T cells were determined by flow cytometry on a PBMC aliquot from every donor. This TCR derives from a man aged 55-75 years in good health. Material for sequencing was blood.

The CDR3 in this case is CAISESLDPRLYGYTF. In nucleotide form, the sequence is TGTGCCATCAGTGAGTCGCTCGACCCTCGGCTCTATGGCTACACCTTC. The rearranged chain carries TRBV10-3 and TRBJ1-2; no D gene can be assigned with confidence. The junction carries 15 bases between V and J, which are trimmed by 0 bases and 4 bases respectively. The CDR3 contains 16 residues, cysteine and phenylalanine counted. The retained sequence is limited to the CDR3, 48 bases, with the frame set at the first base. Taken from the germline V gene, the CDR1 and CDR2 loops are ENHRY and SYGVKD.